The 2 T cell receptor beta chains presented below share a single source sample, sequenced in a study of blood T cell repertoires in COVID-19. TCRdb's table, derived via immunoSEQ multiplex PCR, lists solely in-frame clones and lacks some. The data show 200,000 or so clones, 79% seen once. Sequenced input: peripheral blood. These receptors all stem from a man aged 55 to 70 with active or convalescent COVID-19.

The CDR3 spells CAISDNYEQYF. In nucleotides, the CDR3 is TGTGCCATCAGTGACAACTACGAGCAGTACTTC. The chain links TRBV10-3 to TRBJ2-7; D ambiguous. The CDR3 is made up of 11 amino acids. Germline V gene sequence: CDR1 ENHRY, CDR2 SYGVKD. The V and J ends lost 3 bases and 3 bases respectively, with 3 bases between them.

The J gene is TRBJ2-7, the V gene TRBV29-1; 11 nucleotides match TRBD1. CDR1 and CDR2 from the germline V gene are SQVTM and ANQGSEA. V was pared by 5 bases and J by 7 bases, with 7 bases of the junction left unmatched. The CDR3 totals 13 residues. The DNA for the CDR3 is TGCAGCGTTACACGGGACAGGGGGAGGGAGCAGTACTTC. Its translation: CSVTRDRGREQYF.